One and the same sample provided the 27 T cell receptor beta chains below, sequenced in a study of graft-versus-host responses after intestinal transplantation. Their target antigens are unknown. Only in-frame clones appear in the TCRdb table, and some are missing; sequencing was by immunoSEQ multiplex PCR. The sample carries over 100,000 clones, 90% to 95% recorded once. The source material was unstimulated CD8+ T cells sorted from spleen or lymph node cells, sampled before transplant. The origin of the receptors is a human donor who was the organ donor for an intestinal transplant.

This sequence joins TRBV9 and TRBJ2-7; D is possibly TRBD1 (6 bases). CDR1 and CDR2 from the germline V gene are SGDLS and YYNGEE. This CDR3 has 15 amino acids. V lost 4 bases to trimming and J lost 6 bases, with 20 bases between them. As DNA, the CDR3 is TGTGCCAGCAGCCACGACGGGACAAAACCCGCCGAGCAGTACTTC. Its protein is CASSHDGTKPAEQYF. The full variable domain, completed using reference TRBV9 and TRBJ2-7, is DSGVTQTPKHLITATGQRVTLRCSPRSGDLSVYWYQQSLDQGLQFLIQYYNGEERAKGNILERFSAQQFPDLHSELNLSSLELGDSALYFCASSHDGTKPAEQYFGPGTRLTVT.

The chain uses TRBV10-1 and TRBJ1-4; no clear D. Germline assignment: CDR1 WNHNN and CDR2 SYGVQD (reference sequence). Trimming left V 7 bases short and J 0 bases short, with 9 bases between. CDR3 length: 14 residues. CDR3 loop: CASIKGATNEKLFF. CDR3 nucleotides: TGCGCCAGCATTAAGGGAGCAACTAATGAAAAACTGTTTTTT.

The chain uses TRBV4-1 and TRBJ2-1; 13 bases are shared with TRBD2. This CDR3 spans 17 amino acids. CDR1 and CDR2 from the germline V gene are MGHRA and YSYEKL. V lost 3 bases, J lost 5 bases, and 7 bases stayed unmatched. The DNA of the CDR3 is TGCGCCAGCAGCCAGAGACTGGGACTAGCGGGGAACAATGAGCAGTTCTTC. It encodes CASSQRLGLAGNNEQFF.

The chain joins TRBV6-6 to TRBJ1-5; 9 nucleotides match TRBD1. The junction had 4 bases not matched to a gene; V was cut back by 4 bases and J by 6 bases. This CDR3 comprises 14 residues. Germline values: CDR1 MNHNY, CDR2 SVGAGI (reference sequence). The CDR3 reads CASSSTGGGQPQHF. The CDR3 DNA is TGTGCCAGCAGTTCCACAGGGGGCGGTCAGCCCCAGCATTTT.

The chain joins TRBV5-1 to TRBJ2-6, with D perhaps matching TRBD2 (6 bases). The germline V gene encodes CDR1 SGHRS and CDR2 YFSETQ. The CDR3 loop spans 17 amino acids. The germline V and J ends were trimmed by 4 bases and 0 bases, with 14 bases remaining between them. The CDR3 sequence: CASSPGRESSGANVLTF. In nucleotides, the CDR3 is TGCGCCAGCAGCCCAGGACGGGAGAGCTCTGGGGCCAACGTCCTGACTTTC.

The chain recombines TRBV5-4 with TRBJ2-1, with a possible D match to TRBD2 (6 bases). Trimming stripped 2 bases from V and 4 bases from J, with 10 bases between. Germline CDR1 is SGHNT and CDR2 is YYREEE (reference sequence). This CDR3 comprises 14 residues. This CDR3 reads CASSFNLAYNEQFF. The CDR3 bases are TGTGCCAGCAGCTTTAATCTAGCGTACAATGAGCAGTTCTTC.

The table lists this clone with a few counts. The V gene is TRBV19, the J gene TRBJ2-6; D might be TRBD2 (6 bases). Per the germline V gene, CDR1 is LNHDA and CDR2 is SQIVND (reference sequence). Trimming removed 4 bases from V and 1 base from J, with 14 bases in between. The CDR3 totals 17 residues. The chain's CDR3 is CASSRESGLSGANVLTF. DNA of the CDR3: TGTGCCAGTAGTAGAGAAAGCGGGCTATCTGGGGCCAACGTCCTGACTTTC.

The chain carries TRBV19 and TRBJ2-3; D possibly corresponds to TRBD1 (6 bases). CDR1 is LNHDA and CDR2 is SQIVND in the germline V gene (reference sequence). The germline V and J ends were trimmed by 3 bases and 4 bases, with 17 bases remaining between them. The CDR3 extends over 16 amino acids. DNA of the CDR3: TGTGCCAGTAGTATCCACACTACAGGGTTGGCAGATACGCAGTATTTT. Its translation: CASSIHTTGLADTQYF.

This chain links TRBV7-2 with TRBJ2-7; 9 bases line up with TRBD2. With 3 bases clipped from V and 6 bases from J, the junction kept 3 bases outside the gene matches. This CDR3 has 13 amino acids. From germline, CDR1 is SGHTA and CDR2 FQGNSA. The CDR3 region has the DNA TGTGCCAGCAGCTTGACTAGCGGTGGCGAGCAGTACTTC. Translated, it gives CASSLTSGGEQYF. The full variable domain, completed using reference TRBV7-2 and TRBJ2-7, is GAGVSQSPSNKVTEKGKDVELRCDPISGHTALYWYRQSLGQGLEFLIYFQGNSAPDKSGLPSDRFSAERTGGSVSTLTIQRTQQEDSAVYLCASSLTSGGEQYFGPGTRLTVT.

This chain joins TRBV7-9 and TRBJ2-7; weak D call: TRBD1 (5 bases). Trimming left V 5 bases short and J 0 bases short, with 11 bases between. This CDR3 region has 14 residues. CDR1 is SEHNR, CDR2 FQNEAQ, per germline (reference sequence). DNA for the CDR3: TGTGCCAGCAGCATTTCGACAGCCTCCTACGAGCAGTACTTC. It codes for CASSISTASYEQYF.

This sequence joins TRBV6-1 and TRBJ2-7; 7 positions match TRBD1. The CDR3 spans 13 residues. The ends lost 6 bases at V and 3 bases at J; junction bases unmatched: 5. In germline, CDR1 is MNHNS, CDR2 SASEGT. The chain's CDR3 is CASSYGDSYEQYF. CDR3 coding DNA: TGTGCCAGCAGCTACGGGGACAGCTACGAGCAGTACTTC.

This chain links TRBV7-8 with TRBJ1-4, with TRBD1 matching over 7 bases. The CDR3 contains 17 residues. V gave up 0 bases and J gave up 3 bases; unmatched junction bases: 7. The germline V gene encodes CDR1 SGHVS and CDR2 FQNEAQ. The chain's CDR3 is CASSLAGGGKANEKLFF. The DNA for the CDR3 is TGTGCCAGCAGCTTAGCGGGAGGGGGCAAAGCTAATGAAAAACTGTTTTTT.

The chain couples TRBV6-5 to TRBJ1-2; no clear D gene. The germline V gene has CDR1 MNHEY and CDR2 SVGAGI. The CDR3 spans 13 residues. Trimming shortened V by 6 bases and J by 5 bases, and 13 bases separated the two germline ends. CDR3 protein: CASSPDWKYGYTF. CDR3 in DNA: TGTGCCAGCAGCCCCGACTGGAAGTATGGCTACACCTTC.

The chain recombines TRBV21-1 with TRBJ2-1; the DNA was not used to check the table's D call, TRBD2. TRBV21-1 constitutes a pseudogene. The CDR3 has 17 residues. The CDR3 sequence: CASSKACGRRRSDEQFF. CDR3 coding DNA: TGTGCCAGCAGCAAAGCTTGCGGGAGGAGAAGAAGCGATGAGCAGTTCTTC.

The rearrangement uses TRBV5-1 and TRBJ2-2; D may be TRBD1 (6 bases). The CDR3 contains 16 residues. Germline values: CDR1 SGHRS, CDR2 YFSETQ. Trimming left V 1 base short and J 4 bases short, with 14 bases between. The CDR3 coding sequence is TGCGCCAGCAGCTTGCACAGGGTCGCCCCCACCGGGGAGCTGTTTTTT. This gives the protein CASSLHRVAPTGELFF.

This clone was observed a single time. This chain uses TRBV28 with TRBJ2-1; 10 bases are shared with TRBD2. This CDR3 spans 15 amino acids. V dropped 2 bases and J dropped 9; count of bases not matched to a gene: 7. Germline-derived CDR1 and CDR2 are MDHEN and SYDVKM. The CDR3: CASSLGPSGSFEQFF. As DNA, the CDR3 is TGTGCCAGCAGTTTAGGGCCTAGCGGGAGTTTTGAGCAGTTCTTC.

A word on this clone: This same CDR3 is encoded by further DNA sequences in the sample. The V call is TRBV4-1, the J call TRBJ2-2; D is uncertain. This CDR3 is 13 amino acids long. The germline CDR1 and CDR2 sequences are MGHRA and YSYEKL. Trimming shortened V by 1 base and J by 7 bases, and 7 bases separated the two germline ends. The CDR3 nucleotides read TGCGCCAGCAGCCAAGGGGTGGGCGGGGAGCTGTTTTTT. Translated, it gives CASSQGVGGELFF.

The rearrangement links TRBV11-2 to TRBJ2-7, with 9 nucleotides matching TRBD1. V lost 5 bases and J lost 2; bases outside the gene matches: 10. Germline assignment: CDR1 SGHAT and CDR2 FQNNGV. CDR3 length: 16 residues. The CDR3 region is CASSVKGTGKPYEQYF. DNA of the CDR3: TGTGCCAGCAGCGTTAAAGGGACAGGGAAGCCCTACGAGCAGTACTTC.

This sequence joins TRBV29-1 and TRBJ2-1; 9 nucleotides align to TRBD1. Germline assignment: CDR1 SQVTM and CDR2 ANQGSEA. The CDR3 totals 12 residues. The chain's CDR3 is CTGTGSYNEQFF. The CDR3 nucleotides read TGCACGGGGACAGGGTCCTACAATGAGCAGTTCTTC.

The J gene is TRBJ1-3, the V gene TRBV29-1, with unresolved D. Germline CDR1 reads SQVTM; CDR2 reads ANQGSEA. The CDR3 has 15 amino acids. V shed 7 bases and J shed 0 bases, with 16 bases lying between them. This CDR3 reads CSAQGSGYSGNTIYF. The CDR3 DNA reads TGCAGCGCCCAAGGTTCCGGTTACTCTGGAAACACCATATATTTT.

The chain links TRBV30 to TRBJ1-2; 7 bases line up with TRBD1. This CDR3 is 13 amino acids long. Germline V CDR1 and CDR2: GTSNPN, SVGIG (reference sequence). V was pared by 0 bases and J by 6 bases, with 4 bases of the junction left unmatched. The CDR3 DNA sequence: TGTGCCTGGAGTGTCTCGGGGACAGATGGCTACACCTTC. The encoded protein is CAWSVSGTDGYTF.

V and J are TRBV7-2 and TRBJ2-1; TRBD2 matches 11 bases. V lost 9 bases and J lost 8; bases outside the gene matches: 3. The CDR3 runs to 12 residues. Germline CDR1 is SGHTA and CDR2 is FQGNSA. The DNA for the CDR3 is TGTGCCAGTAGCGGGAGGGGCCATGAGCAGTTCTTC. Protein product: CASSGRGHEQFF.

The chain uses TRBV4-1 and TRBJ2-7, with 9 bases identical to TRBD2. The germline V gene encodes CDR1 MGHRA and CDR2 YSYEKL. This CDR3 is built from 15 residues. V shed 2 bases and J 4 bases; nucleotides not matched to a gene: 6. Here the CDR3 reads CASSQLSGSSYEQYF. The CDR3 coding sequence is TGCGCCAGCAGCCAACTTAGCGGGAGCTCTTACGAGCAGTACTTC.

The J gene is TRBJ2-5, the V gene TRBV28; D is ambiguous. Germline assignment: CDR1 MDHEN and CDR2 SYDVKM. The CDR3 contains 13 residues. Deletions cut 0 bases from V and 2 bases from J, with 4 bases between. CDR3 nucleotide sequence: TGTGCCAGCAGTTTATGGGGACAAGAGACCCAGTACTTC. It is translated as CASSLWGQETQYF.

V gene TRBV13 combines with J gene TRBJ1-4, with a weak D call TRBD1 (6 bases). In germline, CDR1 is PRHDT, CDR2 FYEKMQ (reference sequence). With 3 bases removed from V and 1 base from J, the gap between germline ends came to 9 bases. The CDR3 runs 15 residues. This CDR3 reads CASSFGRGTNEKLFF. As DNA, the CDR3 is TGTGCCAGCAGCTTCGGCAGGGGAACTAATGAAAAACTGTTTTTT.

V usage is TRBV6-6 and J usage is TRBJ1-1; 7 nucleotides agree with TRBD1. Germline lookup yields CDR1 MNHNY and CDR2 SVGAGI (reference sequence). V lost 8 bases, J lost 4 bases, and 4 bases stayed unmatched. The CDR3 is 12 residues long. As DNA, the CDR3 is TGTGCCAGCTCGGACAGGATCACTGAAGCTTTCTTT. This codes for CASSDRITEAFF.

This rearrangement joins TRBV5-4 to TRBJ2-7, with D possibly called TRBD1 or TRBD2 (5 bases each). The V gene lost 4 bases and the J gene lost 3 bases, with 8 bases spanning the gap. Germline V gene data show CDR1 as SGHNT and CDR2 as YYREEE (reference sequence). The CDR3 totals 12 residues. The DNA of the CDR3 is TGTGCCAGCAGCCCTGGGGGCTACGAGCAGTACTTC. It yields the protein CASSPGGYEQYF.